This entry is about one T cell receptor (beta chain). Its cognate antigen is unknown. The PCR employed 60 Vbeta primers together with 13 Jbeta primers. TCRdb's table, derived via immunoSEQ multiplex PCR, lists solely in-frame clones and lacks some. Counted here are tens of thousands of clones, around 84% occurring once; the ten biggest clones make up about 4.5%. This sample stems from a study of cytomegalovirus exposure and HLA in healthy donors. Study as a whole: Roughly 85 million unique TCRs from HLA-typed donors made up an early data release.

The CDR3 totals 16 residues. V was pared by 0 bases and J by 0 bases, with 10 bases between. CDR1 and CDR2 (germline): SGHRS, YFSETQ. Study-wide points: Whilst most TCR sequences proved rare, a subset of public TCRs occurred across many donors. The authors later linked a missense DCLRE1C variant to TCR beta V- and J-gene trimming.

The V gene is TRBV5-1, the J gene TRBJ2-1; possible D gene TRBD1, 5 bases. The clonotype originates from a middle-aged woman in good health and CMV-seropositive. The sequenced sample consisted of PBMCs. The chain's CDR3 is CASSLEGDSSYNEQFF. As DNA, the CDR3 is TGCGCCAGCAGCTTGGAAGGGGATTCCTCCTACAATGAGCAGTTCTTC.